This passage covers 7 T cell receptor beta chains from one sample sequenced in a study of technical replicates of blood from a few donors. TCRdb's table, derived via immunoSEQ multiplex PCR, lists solely in-frame clones and lacks some. The table has under 95,000 clones, roughly 94% seen once. The sample was T cells isolated from PBMCs. The receptors come from a human donor in good health.

J is TRBJ1-1 and V is TRBV15; tentatively, D is TRBD1 (6 bases). Germline-derived CDR1 and CDR2 are LNHNV and YYDKDF (reference sequence). This CDR3 is built from 14 residues. Trimming took 1 base from V and 4 from J, leaving 10 bases between them. CDR3 nucleotides: TGTGCCACCAGCAGAGTCCAGGGGAGCACTGAAGCTTTCTTT. It yields the protein CATSRVQGSTEAFF.

The gene calls are TRBV6-1 and TRBJ1-2; a weak D match, TRBD1 (6 bases). The CDR3 is made up of 15 amino acids. Trimming took 7 bases from V and 4 from J, leaving 19 bases between them. Per germline, CDR1 MNHNS and CDR2 SASEGT. The CDR3 is CASKHKVDRPYGYTF. For the CDR3, the DNA is TGTGCCAGCAAGCATAAAGTGGACAGACCCTATGGCTACACCTTC.

The chain has TRBV9 and TRBJ2-5; 7 nucleotides match TRBD2. The germline V gene encodes CDR1 SGDLS and CDR2 YYNGEE. The CDR3 totals 14 residues. V lost 0 bases to trimming and J lost 1 base; unmatched junction nucleotides: 0. Here the CDR3 reads CASSVAGGQETQYF. CDR3 nucleotides: TGTGCCAGCAGCGTAGCGGGGGGCCAAGAGACCCAGTACTTC.

The rearrangement uses TRBV30 and TRBJ1-2, with 9 nucleotides matching TRBD1. Germline values: CDR1 GTSNPN, CDR2 SVGIG (reference sequence). The CDR3 length is 11 residues. Trimming at V came to 8 bases and at J to 7 bases, leaving 5 bases not matched to a gene. The DNA of the CDR3 is TGTGCCGGGGGGACAGGGAGTGGCTACACCTTC. Its translation: CAGGTGSGYTF. Full variable domain (remainder filled in from reference TRBV30 and TRBJ1-2): SQTIHQWPATLVQPVGSPLSLECTVEGTSNPNLYWYRQAAGRGLQLLFYSVGIGQISSEVPQNLSASRPQDRQFILSSKKLLLSDSGFYLCAGGTGSGYTFGSGTRLTVV.

The rearrangement links TRBV5-1 to TRBJ1-2, with D possibly TRBD1 on 5 matching bases. CDR1 is SGHRS and CDR2 is YFSETQ in the germline V gene. Trimming cost V 0 bases and J 3 bases, with 9 bases left between them. The CDR3 totals 14 residues. The CDR3 loop reads CASSLVGGDYGYTF. The CDR3 DNA sequence: TGCGCCAGCAGCTTGGTTGGGGGGGACTATGGCTACACCTTC.

The chain employs TRBV5-8 and TRBJ1-4; 7 bases agree with TRBD1. Germline CDR1 SGHTS, CDR2 YDEGEE. The trim removed 4 bases at V and 8 bases at J, leaving 8 bases unmatched. The CDR3 sequence is 14 residues long. CDR3 sequence reads: CASSKTGNREKLFF. For the CDR3, the DNA is TGTGCCAGCAGCAAGACAGGGAATCGGGAAAAACTGTTTTTT. The full variable domain, with the rest looked up from reference TRBV5-8 and TRBJ1-4, is EAGVTQSPTHLIKTRGQQATLRCSPISGHTSVYWYQQALGLGLQFLLWYDEGEERNRGNFPPRFSGRQFPNYSSELNVNALELEDSALYLCASSKTGNREKLFFGSGTQLSVL.

The chain employs TRBV4-2 and TRBJ1-5, with TRBD1 identical over 7 bases. V lost 2 bases, J lost 1 base, and 5 bases stayed unmatched. The CDR3 has 16 amino acids. CDR1 LGHNA and CDR2 YNFKEQ come from the germline V gene. Here the CDR3 reads CASSQTGARSNQPQHF. In nucleotides, the CDR3 is TGTGCCAGCAGCCAAACAGGGGCCAGAAGCAATCAGCCCCAGCATTTT.